This paragraph reports one T cell receptor (beta chain). The antigen is not known. The data stem from a study of response to subunit inactivated influenza vaccine. Notes on the study in general: Researchers suggested that each seasonal influenza vaccination recruits few new T cells.

Trimming cost V 4 bases and J 5 bases, with 14 bases left between them. The CDR3 is made up of 14 amino acids. The germline V gene encodes CDR1 SNHLY and CDR2 FYNNEI. One entry per CDR3 protein, called by TCRdb with MiXCR from the RT-PCR reads. This table holds around 190,000 distinct CDR3 sequences, about 9.3% found once. The V gene is TRBV2, the J gene TRBJ2-5; the D call may be TRBD1 or TRBD2 (5 bases each). This sequence was found in a man in his fifties or sixties who received an inactivated influenza vaccine. The source material was non-naive T cells sorted from PBMCs, sampled on the day of vaccination. The CDR3 here is CASSGQSRGETQYF. The CDR3 nucleotides read TGTGCCAGCAGTGGACAGTCTAGAGGGGAGACCCAGTACTTC.